This T cell receptor beta chain was documented in a study of intratumoral heterogeneity in liver cancer. Looking at the study overall: In the full cohort of over eleven patients, the median age was roughly 64 years and the majority of patients were male. The overall cohort comprised 70 to 75 multiregional samples from 14 HCC patients, with 50 to 55 tumoral and about 20 adjacent nontumoral regions. The study combined RNA-seq, DNA sequencing, TCR-seq and SNP array data from multiple regions of hepatocellular carcinoma specimens to study intratumor heterogeneity. Summary of the overall study and its limitations: Limitations acknowledged by the authors included a relatively low number of patients and under-sampled representation of tumor-infiltrating lymphocytes.

All patients had early-stage hepatocellular carcinoma and received no therapy before surgical resection. Sampled areas lacked macroscopic evidence of necrosis or hemorrhage. In a couple of patients, TCR sequencing (ImmunoSeq) was performed on multiple regions. Frozen resection tissue samples were collected at a distance of at least 1 cm from each other. Samples labelled N came from nontumoral liver tissue adjacent to the tumor. Genomic DNA was extracted from bulk tissue using the DNeasy blood and tissue kit. TCR beta chain CDR3 regions were sequenced from genomic DNA using the immunoSEQ assay. Rearranged VDJ segments were amplified with primers annealing to V and J segments. In the paper's pipeline: The ImmunoSeq Analyzer software was used to calculate clonality and richness metrics. Clones with differential abundance between regions were identified with Fisher's exact test combined with a beta-binomial method for additional stringency. As stored in TCRdb, this immuneACCESS dataset retains in-frame rearrangements with V and J assigned. A fraction of the clones does not appear; measured against another copy, unresolved V genes explain less than half of the discrepancy, and the remainder lacks a known reason. V and J calls and clone size are those listed in that table; D and trimming were worked out from the DNA. The sample yields about 20,000 clones; roughly 73% were counted once. Approximately 17% of the sample is in the top ten clones.

Reading from cysteine to phenylalanine, the CDR3 counts 15 amino acids. Of the read, only the CDR3 DNA is kept; its 45 bases are in frame from base 1. From V the trimming removes 3 bases and from J it removes 5 bases, while the gene matches leave 9 bases of the junction unaccounted for. CDR1 and CDR2 are drawn from the germline V gene (reference sequence): SGHNT, YYREEE. Note on this clone: The clone's antigen remains unknown. No per-base quality is available; no much larger clone lies one base away.

This receptor chain uses TRBV5-4 and TRBJ2-7; the central 9 bases match TRBD1. Material: tumor-adjacent normal tissue, obtained before any cancer treatment. This clonotype was sampled from a woman aged 70 to 79 with hepatocellular carcinoma. The bases are TGTGCCAGCAGCTCTGGACAGGGGAGAGGCCACGAGCAGTACTTC. It translates to CASSSGQGRGHEQYF.